The 21 T cell receptor beta chains below come from one sample, sequenced in a study of regulatory T cells in long-lasting Graves disease. CDR3-region Arm-PCR and iRepertoire HTBI primers produced the TCR beta libraries. MiXCR, applied by TCRdb to the multiplex PCR reads, yields one record per CDR3 protein. The sample shows 350,000 to 450,000 distinct CDR3 sequences, over 15% of them seen only once. As for time point: newly diagnosed GD, antithyroid drugs for less than 3 months. Construction of the TCR library relied on RNA isolated from PBMCs. In addition, the sample was reused for a study of T cells in Graves' hyperthyroidism and ophthalmopathy.

The material was peripheral blood mononuclear cells (PBMCs), obtained at new diagnosis, from a patient treated with antithyroid drugs. The receptors shown here come from a man aged 35 to 55 with Graves disease.

This clonotype was seen more than once but under ten times. The rearrangement joins TRBV5-4 to TRBJ1-2, with 8 bases aligning to TRBD1. Germline V lookup: CDR1 SGHNT, CDR2 YYREEE (reference sequence). V shed 4 bases and J 7 bases; nucleotides not matched to a gene: 9. The CDR3 has 14 residues. CDR3 nucleotide sequence: TGTGCCAGCAGCGCAGATCAGGGGGCCGGTGGCTACACCTTC. Its translation: CASSADQGAGGYTF. The whole variable domain, remainder taken from reference TRBV5-4 and TRBJ1-2, is ETGVTQSPTHLIKTRGQQVTLRCSSQSGHNTVSWYQQALGQGPQFIFQYYREEENGRGNFPPRFSGLQFPNYSSELNVNALELDDSALYLCASSADQGAGGYTFGSGTRLTVV.

The sample holds a few counts of this clonotype. The CDR3 loop reads CASSPTGGGNQPQHF. The CDR3 bases are TGCGCCAGCAGCCCAACAGGGGGTGGCAATCAGCCCCAGCATTTT. This chain joins TRBV5-1 and TRBJ1-5; 8 nucleotides match TRBD1. J gave up 2 bases and V 4 bases, and 5 bases lay outside the gene matches. The CDR3 loop spans 15 amino acids. Germline V gene sequence: CDR1 SGHRS, CDR2 YFSETQ.

The V call is TRBV6-1, the J call TRBJ2-2, with D hard to call. With 8 bases removed from V and 1 base from J, the gap between germline ends came to 8 bases. Germline assignment: CDR1 MNHNS and CDR2 SASEGT. There are 13 residues in the CDR3. This chain's CDR3 is CASLGRNTGELFF. CDR3 nucleotides: TGTGCCAGCTTAGGAAGGAACACCGGGGAGCTGTTTTTT.

This clonotype was detected ten times or more. The chain carries TRBV4-1 and TRBJ2-2; weak D call: TRBD2 (5 bases). Trimming cost V 4 bases and J 7 bases, with 7 bases left between them. Germline V gene lookup returns CDR1 MGHRA and CDR2 YSYEKL. The CDR3 runs to 12 residues. The CDR3 region is CASSLGDGELFF. CDR3 sequence (DNA): TGCGCCAGCAGCCTCGGGGACGGGGAGCTGTTTTTT.

This clonotype was seen a few times. V gene TRBV19 combines with J gene TRBJ2-3; a weak D match, TRBD2 (5 bases). V was pared by 1 base and J by 2 bases, with 10 bases between. Germline V gene lookup returns CDR1 LNHDA and CDR2 SQIVND (reference sequence). CDR3 length: 15 residues. This CDR3 is CASSIGLHPTDTQYF. Written as DNA, the CDR3 is TGTGCCAGTAGTATAGGACTACACCCCACAGATACGCAGTATTTT.

This clonotype was found many times. This chain links TRBV12-3 or TRBV12-4 with TRBJ1-1, with unresolved D. This CDR3 is 14 amino acids long. Trimming cost V 5 bases and J 1 base, with 11 bases left between them. CDR3 sequence reads: CASSPTTPNTEAFF. CDR3 in DNA: TGTGCCAGCAGTCCGACAACCCCGAACACTGAAGCTTTCTTT.

This sequence joins TRBV20-1 and TRBJ2-3, with D unresolved. The CDR3 has 13 residues. Germline V gene data show CDR1 as DFQATT and CDR2 as SNEGSKA (reference sequence). V shed 3 bases and J shed 0 bases, with 7 bases lying between them. CDR3 in DNA: TGCAGTGCTAGTGTCCAGAGCACAGATACGCAGTATTTT. Encoded protein: CSASVQSTDTQYF.

Ten or more counts support this clonotype. The chain is built from TRBV27 and TRBJ1-1, with D possibly being TRBD1 (5 bases). The CDR3 has 15 residues. Trimming took off 2 bases at V and 5 bases at J, with 15 bases between the two ends. CDR1 and CDR2 (germline): MNHEY, SMNVEV (reference sequence). DNA of the CDR3: TGTGCCAGCAGTTTAACGTGGCAGGGAGAAACTGAAGCTTTCTTT. It specifies CASSLTWQGETEAFF.

This chain joins TRBV7-2 and TRBJ2-1; the D call may be TRBD1 or TRBD2 (5 bases each). The better agreement between TRBJ2-5 and the DNA end casts doubt on the J call. From germline, CDR1 is SGHTA and CDR2 FQGNSA. This CDR3 is built from 14 residues. The CDR3: CASSFAPGRETQYF. CDR3 nucleotide sequence: TGTGCCAGCAGCTTTGCCCCAGGGAGAGAGACCCAGTACTTC.

The chain employs TRBV7-9 and TRBJ2-2; weak D call: TRBD2 (6 bases). The V end lost 7 bases, the J end lost 2 bases, and 11 bases lay between the germline ends. This CDR3 has 14 amino acids. Germline CDR1 is SEHNR and CDR2 is FQNEAQ (reference sequence). This chain's CDR3 is CASKEGLNTGELFF. CDR3 DNA sequence: TGTGCCAGCAAAGAAGGACTAAACACCGGGGAGCTGTTTTTT.

In this sample, this clonotype turned up a few times. The chain uses TRBV6-1 and TRBJ1-5, with D hard to call. Germline lookup yields CDR1 MNHNS and CDR2 SASEGT. The CDR3 contains 16 residues. V was trimmed by 9 bases and J by 5 bases, leaving 23 bases between them. CDR3: CARTQHRARLYQPQHF. CDR3 DNA: TGTGCCAGGACGCAACACCGGGCCCGACTCTATCAGCCCCAGCATTTT.

Turning to this clonotype: It may be a read error: a sequence one base away is much more abundant. The CDR3 nucleotides read TGTGCCAGCAACCAAGCCGGATCTGGGGGGGAAGAGACCCAGTACTTC. It codes for CASNQAGSGGEETQYF. The chain uses TRBV4-2 and TRBJ2-5, with TRBD2 matching over 7 bases. CDR3 length: 16 residues. Per germline, CDR1 LGHNA and CDR2 YNFKEQ.

The table lists this clonotype with many counts. This sequence joins TRBV27 and TRBJ2-7; maybe TRBD2 (6 bases). CDR1 is MNHEY and CDR2 is SMNVEV in the germline V gene (reference sequence). CDR3 length: 15 residues. Trimming shortened V by 5 bases and J by 6 bases, and 20 bases separated the two germline ends. The chain's CDR3 is CASSLQWSGHTEQYF. The DNA for the CDR3 is TGTGCCAGCAGTCTCCAGTGGAGCGGGCACACCGAGCAGTACTTC.

This clonotype was recorded many times. The chain uses TRBV7-2 and TRBJ1-1; no firm D call. The CDR3 is 14 amino acids. Germline V gene data show CDR1 as SGHTA and CDR2 as FQGNSA. The V end lost 4 bases, the J end lost 11 bases, and 20 bases lay between the germline ends. CDR3 in amino acids: CASSSDQAVVRAFF. CDR3 DNA sequence: TGTGCCAGCAGCTCAGATCAGGCGGTCGTTCGGGCTTTCTTT.

The rearrangement joins TRBV7-9 to TRBJ2-7; 7 bases are a match to TRBD1. Germline assignment: CDR1 SEHNR and CDR2 FQNEAQ (reference sequence). V lost 1 base, J lost 4 bases, and 4 bases stayed unmatched. CDR3 length: 14 amino acids. The CDR3 coding sequence is TGTGCCAGCAGCTTAGGGGGACAGCTTTACGAGCAGTACTTC. This codes for CASSLGGQLYEQYF.

This clonotype was picked up many times. The J gene is TRBJ1-6, the V gene TRBV2; 9 bases align to TRBD1. CDR3 size: 14 residues. Trimming cost V 6 bases and J 9 bases; bases outside gene matches: 6. In germline, CDR1 is SNHLY, CDR2 FYNNEI. DNA for the CDR3: TGTGCCAGCAGACCGACAGGGGGGGGTTCACCCCTCCACTTT. Translation gives CASRPTGGGSPLHF. Based on the CDR3 plus reference TRBV2 and TRBJ1-6, the full variable domain is EPEVTQTPSHQVTQMGQEVILRCVPISNHLYFYWYRQILGQKVEFLVSFYNNEISEKSEIFDDQFSVERPDGSNFTLKIRSTKLEDSAMYFCASRPTGGGSPLHFGNGTRLTVT.

This clonotype has a count of ten or more. The chain has TRBV7-8 and TRBJ2-5, with 7 bases identical to TRBD1. The CDR3 contains 15 residues. Trimming at V came to 5 bases and at J to 2 bases, leaving 8 bases not matched to a gene. Germline V gene lookup returns CDR1 SGHVS and CDR2 FQNEAQ. CDR3 sequence reads: CASSPRTGLQETQYF. DNA of the CDR3: TGTGCCAGCAGCCCCAGGACAGGATTACAAGAGACCCAGTACTTC.

This clonotype was detected a few times. The CDR3 DNA follows: TGCGCCAGCAGCCGATCAGTGGGGGTTCTCTATAATTCACCCCTCCACTTT. Translation: CASSRSVGVLYNSPLHF. This rearrangement joins TRBV4-1 to TRBJ1-6; a possible D gene is TRBD1 (5 bases). CDR1 is MGHRA, CDR2 YSYEKL, per germline. The V gene lost 4 bases and the J gene lost 3 bases, with 16 bases spanning the gap. This CDR3 has 17 amino acids.

This clonotype was detected ten times or more. This rearrangement joins TRBV12-3 or TRBV12-4 to TRBJ2-3, with 10 bases identical to TRBD1. The CDR3 extends over 15 amino acids. V lost 7 bases, J lost 5 bases, and 9 bases stayed unmatched. This CDR3 reads CASTLTGGLLDTQYF. The CDR3 DNA is TGTGCCAGCACCCTGACAGGGGGCCTCCTAGATACGCAGTATTTT.

In its sample, this clonotype was seen a few times. The gene calls are TRBV4-2 and TRBJ2-1, with TRBD2 matching over 10 bases. The CDR3 is 16 amino acids. Trimming removed 1 base from V and 8 bases from J; junction bases left unmatched: 8. Per the germline V gene, CDR1 is LGHNA and CDR2 is YNFKEQ. CDR3 sequence (DNA): TGTGCCAGCAGCCAAGGACCCAGCGGGGGGGCCGATGAGCAGTTCTTC. Translation gives CASSQGPSGGADEQFF.

There are many counts of this clonotype. The rearrangement joins TRBV12-3 or TRBV12-4 to TRBJ1-1, with D unclear. This CDR3 spans 12 amino acids. V was pared by 7 bases and J by 0 bases, with 6 bases between. The CDR3 sequence is CASTRMNTEAFF. In nucleotides, the CDR3 is TGTGCCAGCACCCGAATGAACACTGAAGCTTTCTTT.